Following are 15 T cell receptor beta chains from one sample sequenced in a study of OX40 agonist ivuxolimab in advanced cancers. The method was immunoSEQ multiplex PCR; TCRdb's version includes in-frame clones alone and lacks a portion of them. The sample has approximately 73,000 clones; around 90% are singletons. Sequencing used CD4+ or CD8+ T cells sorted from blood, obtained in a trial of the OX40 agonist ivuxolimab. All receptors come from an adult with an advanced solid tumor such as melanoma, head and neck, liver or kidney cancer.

CDR3 amino acids: CASSSQGSYGYTF. Here the CDR3 DNA reads TGTGCCAGCAGTAGCCAGGGGAGCTATGGCTACACCTTC. The rearrangement links TRBV6-5 to TRBJ1-2; a weak D match, TRBD1 (6 bases). This CDR3 is 13 amino acids long. V gave up 5 bases and J gave up 4 bases, with 11 bases separating them. Germline CDR1 MNHEY, CDR2 SVGAGI.

The CDR3 spells CASGANQETQYF. The DNA of the CDR3 is TGTGCCAGCGGGGCCAATCAAGAGACCCAGTACTTC. This chain links TRBV2 with TRBJ2-5; D may be TRBD1 (5 bases). The V gene's germline CDR1 is SNHLY and CDR2 FYNNEI. V was clipped by 8 bases and J by 2 bases, with 9 bases between them. The CDR3 extends over 12 amino acids. Full variable domain (remainder filled in from reference TRBV2 and TRBJ2-5): EPEVTQTPSHQVTQMGQEVILRCVPISNHLYFYWYRQILGQKVEFLVSFYNNEISEKSEIFDDQFSVERPDGSNFTLKIRSTKLEDSAMYFCASGANQETQYFGPGTRLLVL.

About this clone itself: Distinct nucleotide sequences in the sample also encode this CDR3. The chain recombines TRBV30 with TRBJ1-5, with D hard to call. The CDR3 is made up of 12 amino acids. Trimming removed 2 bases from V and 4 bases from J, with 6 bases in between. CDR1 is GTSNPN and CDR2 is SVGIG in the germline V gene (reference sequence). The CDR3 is CAWSLYNQPQHF. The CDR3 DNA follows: TGTGCCTGGAGTTTATATAATCAGCCCCAGCATTTT.

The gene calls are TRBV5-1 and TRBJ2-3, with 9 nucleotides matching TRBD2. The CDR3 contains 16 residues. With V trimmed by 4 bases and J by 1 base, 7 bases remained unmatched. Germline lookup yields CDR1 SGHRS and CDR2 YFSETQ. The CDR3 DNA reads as TGCGCCAGCAGCCCCTCGCCTAGCGGGGGCACAGATACGCAGTATTTT. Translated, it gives CASSPSPSGGTDTQYF.

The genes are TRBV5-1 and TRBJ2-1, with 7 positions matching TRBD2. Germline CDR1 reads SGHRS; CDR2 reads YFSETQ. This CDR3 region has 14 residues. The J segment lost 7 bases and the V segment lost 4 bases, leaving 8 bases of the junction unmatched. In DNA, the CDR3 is TGCGCCAGCAGCCTTTTGGCGGGGGAGAATGAGCAGTTCTTC. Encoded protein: CASSLLAGENEQFF.

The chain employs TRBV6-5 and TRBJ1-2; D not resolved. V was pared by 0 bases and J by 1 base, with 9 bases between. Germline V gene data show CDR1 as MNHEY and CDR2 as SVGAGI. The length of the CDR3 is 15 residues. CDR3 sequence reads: CASSYSARGNYGYTF. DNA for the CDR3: TGTGCCAGCAGTTACTCCGCTCGGGGTAACTATGGCTACACCTTC.

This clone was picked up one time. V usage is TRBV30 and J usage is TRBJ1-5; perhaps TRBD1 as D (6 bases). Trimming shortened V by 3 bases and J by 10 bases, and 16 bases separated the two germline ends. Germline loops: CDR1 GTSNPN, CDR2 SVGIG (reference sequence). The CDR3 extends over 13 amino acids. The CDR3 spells CAWSGTPGGPQHF. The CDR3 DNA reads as TGTGCCTGGAGCGGGACACCGGGGGGACCCCAGCATTTT.

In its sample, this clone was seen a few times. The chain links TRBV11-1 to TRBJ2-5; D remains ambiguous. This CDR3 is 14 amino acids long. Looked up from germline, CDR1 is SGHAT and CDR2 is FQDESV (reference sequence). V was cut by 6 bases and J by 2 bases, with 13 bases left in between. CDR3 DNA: TGTGCCAGCAGTCGTGGGTCTGCTCAAGAGACCCAGTACTTC. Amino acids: CASSRGSAQETQYF.

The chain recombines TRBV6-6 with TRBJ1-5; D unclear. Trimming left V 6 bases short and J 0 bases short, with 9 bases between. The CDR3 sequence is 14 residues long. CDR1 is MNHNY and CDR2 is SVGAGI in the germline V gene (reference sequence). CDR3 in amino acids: CASRDIYSNQPQHF. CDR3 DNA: TGTGCCAGCAGGGATATTTATAGCAATCAGCCCCAGCATTTT.

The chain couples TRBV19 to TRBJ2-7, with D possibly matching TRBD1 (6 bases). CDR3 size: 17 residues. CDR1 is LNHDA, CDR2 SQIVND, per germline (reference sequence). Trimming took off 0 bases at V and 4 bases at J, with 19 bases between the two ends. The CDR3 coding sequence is TGTGCCAGTAGTATAGAGCACAGGGCTTTGGTCCCATACGAGCAGTACTTC. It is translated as CASSIEHRALVPYEQYF. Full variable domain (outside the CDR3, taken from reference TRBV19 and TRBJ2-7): DGGITQSPKYLFRKEGQNVTLSCEQNLNHDAMYWYRQDPGQGLRLIYYSQIVNDFQKGDIAEGYSVSREKKESFPLTVTSAQKNPTAFYLCASSIEHRALVPYEQYFGPGTRLTVT.

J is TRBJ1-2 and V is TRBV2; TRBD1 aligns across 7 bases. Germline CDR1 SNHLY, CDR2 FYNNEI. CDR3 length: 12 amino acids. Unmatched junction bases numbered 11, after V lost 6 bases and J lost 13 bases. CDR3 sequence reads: CASSLGQARSTF. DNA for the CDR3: TGTGCCAGCAGCCTCGGACAGGCCCGTTCCACCTTC.

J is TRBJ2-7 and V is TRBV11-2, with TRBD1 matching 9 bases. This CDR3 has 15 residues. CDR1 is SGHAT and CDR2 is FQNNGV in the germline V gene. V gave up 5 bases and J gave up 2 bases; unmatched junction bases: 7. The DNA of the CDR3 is TGTGCCAGCAGCCCTGAACAGGGGGCGACCTACGAGCAGTACTTC. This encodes CASSPEQGATYEQYF.

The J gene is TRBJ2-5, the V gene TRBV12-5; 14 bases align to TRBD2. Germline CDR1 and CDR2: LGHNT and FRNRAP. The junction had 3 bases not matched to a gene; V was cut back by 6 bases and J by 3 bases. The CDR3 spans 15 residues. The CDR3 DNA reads TGTGCTAGTGGGCCGGGACTAGCGGGGGAAGAGACCCAGTACTTC. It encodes CASGPGLAGEETQYF.

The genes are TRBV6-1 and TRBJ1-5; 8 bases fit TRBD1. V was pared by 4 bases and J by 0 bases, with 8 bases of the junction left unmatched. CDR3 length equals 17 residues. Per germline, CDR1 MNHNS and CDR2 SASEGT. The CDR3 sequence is CASSGTGRGVSNQPQHF. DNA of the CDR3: TGTGCCAGCAGTGGGACAGGGAGGGGGGTTAGCAATCAGCCCCAGCATTTT.

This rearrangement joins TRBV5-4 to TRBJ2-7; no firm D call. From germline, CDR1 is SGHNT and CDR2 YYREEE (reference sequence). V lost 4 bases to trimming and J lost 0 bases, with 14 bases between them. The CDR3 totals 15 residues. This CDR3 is CASSPDGVSSYEQYF. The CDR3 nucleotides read TGTGCCAGCAGCCCCGATGGGGTGAGCTCCTACGAGCAGTACTTC.